This T cell receptor (beta chain) emerged from a study of control samples from healthy donors and cancer patients. The germline CDR1 and CDR2 sequences are MNHEY and SMNVEV (reference sequence). The J segment lost 9 bases and the V segment lost 11 bases, leaving 13 bases of the junction unmatched. This CDR3 has 14 amino acids. Libraries were prepared by immunoSEQ multiplex PCR; TCRdb keeps only in-frame clonotypes and omits some of them. The sample contains 400,000 to 450,000 clones, about nine tenths of which appear only once. The V call is TRBV27, the J call TRBJ2-3; 11 nucleotides agree with TRBD1. The receptor's source is a man aged 35-49 years with head and neck cancer. Sequenced sample: PBMCs. CDR3 coding DNA: TGTGCCGTTCAGGACAGGGGGCGCATCAGGACGCAGTATTTT. This codes for CAVQDRGRIRTQYF.